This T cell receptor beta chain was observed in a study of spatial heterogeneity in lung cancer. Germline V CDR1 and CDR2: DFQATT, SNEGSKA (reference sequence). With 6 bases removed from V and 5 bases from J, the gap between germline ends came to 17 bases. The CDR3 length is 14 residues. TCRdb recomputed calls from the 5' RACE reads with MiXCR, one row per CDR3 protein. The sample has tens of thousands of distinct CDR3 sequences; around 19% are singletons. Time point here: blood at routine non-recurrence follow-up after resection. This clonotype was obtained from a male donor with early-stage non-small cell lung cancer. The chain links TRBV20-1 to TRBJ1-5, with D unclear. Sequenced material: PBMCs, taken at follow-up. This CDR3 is CSAKIGQADQPQHF. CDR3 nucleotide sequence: TGCAGTGCAAAAATCGGGCAGGCGGATCAGCCCCAGCATTTT.